Following are 4 T cell receptor beta chains from one sample sequenced in a study of shared clonotypes between healthy human individuals. Naive CD8 cells were CD45RO-negative, positively selected for CCR7, excluding terminally differentiated effector memory CD45RA+ cells. The data were produced by immunoSEQ multiplex PCR, yet TCRdb's version contains in-frame clones alone and is incomplete. The sample lists around 1,900,000 clones; 80% to 95% were seen once. The sequencing sample was made of naive CD8+ T cells from PBMCs. These receptors came from a man between 18 and 29 years old in good health. Some clones in this sample may be carry-over from other donors' samples.

This clone was seen a handful of times. The rearrangement links TRBV7-9 to TRBJ1-5, with D maybe TRBD1 (5 bases). Trimming cost V 5 bases and J 3 bases, with 11 bases left between them. Germline V CDR1 and CDR2: SEHNR, FQNEAQ (reference sequence). The CDR3 has 14 residues. The CDR3 coding sequence is TGTGCCAGCAGCCCTGAGGGGTCCAATCAGCCCCAGCATTTT. It specifies CASSPEGSNQPQHF.

The rearrangement links TRBV12-5 to TRBJ2-3; D may correspond to TRBD1 or TRBD2 (5 bases each). V was cut by 1 base and J by 3 bases, with 8 bases left in between. Germline V gene data show CDR1 as LGHNT and CDR2 as FRNRAP. CDR3 length: 14 amino acids. CDR3 nucleotide sequence: TGTGCTAGTGGTTTGGACAGGAGGACAGATACGCAGTATTTT. Protein product: CASGLDRRTDTQYF.

The gene calls are TRBV6-1 and TRBJ1-2, with TRBD1 as a possible D gene (5 bases). This CDR3 has 17 amino acids. Germline lookup yields CDR1 MNHNS and CDR2 SASEGT. V dropped 2 bases and J dropped 0 bases, with 16 bases sitting between them. CDR3 bases: TGTGCCAGCAGTGAAATGGGACGTCCCCATGCTAACTATGGCTACACCTTC. Translating it yields CASSEMGRPHANYGYTF.

This sequence joins TRBV13 and TRBJ2-3, with 11 bases lining up with TRBD2. V shed 5 bases and J 3 bases; nucleotides not matched to a gene: 10. The CDR3 is 17 residues long. Germline V lookup: CDR1 PRHDT, CDR2 FYEKMQ (reference sequence). In nucleotides, the CDR3 is TGTGCCAGCAGCCCTGCCGGGACTAGCGGTGAAACAGATACGCAGTATTTT. It yields the protein CASSPAGTSGETDTQYF.